The rows below give T cell receptor beta chains drawn from one sample of a study of shared clonotypes between healthy human individuals. Profiled with immunoSEQ multiplex PCR; TCRdb holds only in-frame clones, not every one. This table has roughly 2.5 million clones, 90% to 95% appearing once. The sample consisted of naive CD4+ T cells sorted from blood. All receptors derive from a man between 18 and 29 years old in good health. Each CDR3 is given with its conserved first and last residue. D genes are given only for firm matches. The size entry is marked missing in some rows and otherwise reads once, few, many or a size class.

J gene | clone size | CDR3 length | V gene | D gene | CDR3 protein | CDR3 DNA
TRBJ1-3 | . | 17 | TRBV4-1 | . | CASSQDMIRTAGNTIYF | TGCGCCAGCAGCCAAGATATGATCAGGACAGCTGGAAACACCATATATTTT
TRBJ2-7 | . | 15 | TRBV7-2 | . | CASSLAHTSSYEQYF | TGTGCCAGCAGCCTAGCGCACACGAGCTCCTACGAGCAGTACTTC
TRBJ1-1 | . | 14 | TRBV6-5 | . | CASSYSYGATEAFF | TGTGCCAGCAGTTACTCCTACGGAGCCACTGAAGCTTTCTTT
TRBJ2-2 | . | 15 | TRBV19 | TRBD2 | CASRASGGAGGELFF | TGTGCCAGTAGAGCTAGCGGGGGGGCCGGCGGGGAGCTGTTTTTT
TRBJ1-2 | . | 11 | TRBV20-1 | . | CSAWDVYGYTF | TGCAGTGCTTGGGACGTCTATGGCTACACCTTC
TRBJ1-6 | . | 15 | TRBV6-5 | . | CASSYDRLDNSPLHF | TGTGCCAGCAGTTACGATAGGCTTGATAATTCACCCCTCCACTTT
TRBJ2-4 | . | 13 | TRBV5-4 | . | CASSFERGNIQYF | TGTGCCAGCAGCTTTGAGAGGGGAAACATTCAGTACTTC
TRBJ1-4 | . | 13 | TRBV27 | . | CASSSRENEKLFF | TGTGCCAGCAGTTCCCGGGAGAATGAAAAACTGTTTTTT
TRBJ2-5 | . | 16 | TRBV11-2 | . | CASSLVQGGTQETQYF | TGTGCCAGCAGCTTAGTACAGGGGGGGACACAAGAGACCCAGTACTTC
TRBJ2-7 | . | 12 | TRBV10-1 | . | CASSPGPYEQYF | TGCGCCAGTAGCCCGGGACCCTACGAGCAGTACTTC
TRBJ1-4 | . | 16 | TRBV7-9 | TRBD1 | CASSLDRAATNEKLFF | TGTGCCAGCAGCTTGGACAGGGCCGCAACTAATGAAAAACTGTTTTTT
TRBJ2-2 | . | 15 | TRBV2 | TRBD2 | CASSRTSGNTGELFF | TGTGCCAGCAGCCGGACTAGCGGGAACACCGGGGAGCTGTTTTTT
TRBJ2-3 | . | 16 | TRBV11-2 | . | CASSPRGGTSTDTQYF | TGTGCCAGCAGCCCTAGAGGCGGGACTAGCACAGATACGCAGTATTTT
TRBJ1-1 | . | 14 | TRBV25-1 | . | CASRAGGSNTEAFF | TGTGCCAGCAGGGCCGGGGGAAGTAACACTGAAGCTTTCTTT
TRBJ1-5 | . | 12 | TRBV28 | . | CASTDPGQPQHF | TGTGCCAGCACCGACCCTGGTCAGCCCCAGCATTTT
TRBJ2-7 | once | 14 | TRBV19 | TRBD1 | CASSPAGTGYEQYF | TGTGCCAGTAGCCCGGCCGGGACAGGGTACGAGCAGTACTTC
TRBJ2-3 | . | 15 | TRBV9 | . | CASSSDQPHTDTQYF | TGTGCCAGCAGCTCCGACCAGCCCCACACAGATACGCAGTATTTT
TRBJ1-1 | . | 12 | TRBV29-1 | . | CSVEDGGTEAFF | TGCAGCGTTGAAGACGGGGGGACTGAAGCTTTCTTT
TRBJ2-7 | . | 16 | TRBV11-2 | TRBD1 | CASSFLPGQGSYEQYF | TGTGCCAGCAGCTTTCTACCGGGACAGGGAAGCTACGAGCAGTACTTC
TRBJ1-1 | . | 15 | TRBV6-6 | . | CASRREGSTNTEAFF | TGTGCCAGCAGGAGGGAGGGCTCCACGAACACTGAAGCTTTCTTT
TRBJ2-1 | . | 15 | TRBV18 | . | CASHGEAGKMNEQFF | TGTGCCAGCCACGGGGAGGCAGGGAAAATGAATGAGCAGTTCTTC
TRBJ1-1 | . | 13 | TRBV30 | . | CAWNFGEGTEAFF | TGTGCCTGGAATTTCGGGGAAGGCACTGAAGCTTTCTTT
TRBJ2-2 | . | 17 | TRBV7-8 | TRBD2 | CASSLYGLATNTGELFF | TGTGCCAGCAGCTTGTACGGACTAGCGACGAACACCGGGGAGCTGTTTTTT
TRBJ2-5 | . | 13 | TRBV28 | . | CASSSGGRETQYF | TGTGCCAGCAGTTCAGGGGGGAGGGAGACCCAGTACTTC
TRBJ2-5 | . | 14 | TRBV5-4 | . | CASSLGGVRETQYF | TGTGCCAGCAGCTTGGGCGGGGTTCGGGAGACCCAGTACTTC
TRBJ1-2 | once | 16 | TRBV7-2 | . | CASSSASGVEYYGYTF | TGTGCCAGCAGCTCCGCTTCAGGGGTGGAATACTATGGCTACACCTTC
TRBJ1-2 | . | 14 | TRBV5-8 | TRBD1 | CASSPLDRAGGYTF | TGTGCCAGCAGTCCCCTCGACAGGGCCGGGGGCTACACCTTC
TRBJ2-3 | . | 19 | TRBV5-4 | TRBD2 | CVSSLAVSGGAEGTDTQYF | TGTGTCAGCAGCTTGGCAGTCAGCGGGGGGGCTGAGGGAACAGATACGCAGTATTTT
TRBJ2-7 | . | 14 | TRBV7-9 | . | CASSAQQASYEQYF | TGTGCCAGCAGCGCCCAGCAGGCGAGCTACGAGCAGTACTTC
TRBJ1-2 | . | 14 | TRBV6-5 | TRBD1 | CASSFVGTGRGYTF | TGTGCCAGCAGTTTCGTAGGGACAGGGCGTGGCTACACCTTC
TRBJ1-4 | . | 14 | TRBV11-2 | TRBD1 | CASSQTGAGGKLFF | TGTGCCAGCAGCCAGACAGGGGCTGGGGGAAAACTGTTTTTT
TRBJ2-1 | . | 16 | TRBV7-2 | . | CASSLPLITRANEQFF | TGTGCCAGCAGCTTGCCCCTCATTACACGTGCCAATGAGCAGTTCTTC
TRBJ2-3 | few | 11 | TRBV30 | . | CAWSVKDTQYF | TGTGCCTGGAGTGTGAAAGATACGCAGTATTTT
TRBJ2-3 | . | 16 | TRBV7-9 | TRBD2 | CASSFGLAGVADTQYF | TGTGCCAGCAGCTTCGGACTAGCGGGGGTGGCAGATACGCAGTATTTT
TRBJ2-1 | . | 14 | TRBV7-9 | TRBD2 | CASTLPGGNNEQFF | TGTGCCAGCACCCTACCGGGAGGGAACAATGAGCAGTTCTTC
TRBJ2-1 | . | 14 | TRBV30 | TRBD1 | CAGTGAISYNEQFF | TGTGCCGGGACAGGGGCCATCTCCTACAATGAGCAGTTCTTC
TRBJ2-3 | . | 15 | TRBV5-6 | . | CASRLQGGSTDTQYF | TGTGCCAGCAGGCTGCAAGGAGGGAGCACAGATACGCAGTATTTT
TRBJ1-4 | . | 15 | TRBV18 | . | CASSPGNLANEKLFF | TGTGCCAGCTCACCAGGCAACTTGGCTAATGAAAAACTGTTTTTT
TRBJ1-4 | . | 15 | TRBV11-2 | TRBD1 | CASSWRGRGNEKLFF | TGTGCCAGCAGTTGGCGGGGCAGGGGGAATGAAAAACTGTTTTTT
TRBJ2-3 | . | 15 | TRBV5-1 | TRBD2 | CASSLAGVSTDTQYF | TGCGCCAGCAGTCTAGCGGGGGTTAGCACAGATACGCAGTATTTT
TRBJ2-5 | . | 14 | TRBV12-5 | TRBD2 | CASGLAPGGGAQYF | TGTGCTAGTGGTTTGGCCCCGGGAGGGGGGGCCCAGTACTTC
TRBJ2-6 | . | 15 | TRBV11-2 | . | CASSPGVSGANVLTF | TGTGCCAGCAGCCCAGGGGTCTCTGGGGCCAACGTCCTGACTTTC
TRBJ1-2 | . | 16 | TRBV30 | . | CAWSAPDSRQRGGYTF | TGTGCCTGGAGTGCCCCGGACAGTCGTCAAAGAGGTGGCTACACCTTC
TRBJ2-5 | . | 16 | TRBV9 | TRBD2 | CASSQRLAGGQETQYF | TGTGCCAGCAGCCAAAGATTGGCGGGGGGGCAAGAGACCCAGTACTTC
TRBJ2-7 | . | 15 | TRBV28 | . | CASTPGGVVSYEQYF | TGTGCCAGCACCCCAGGTGGAGTCGTCTCCTACGAGCAGTACTTC
TRBJ2-7 | . | 15 | TRBV4-3 | TRBD2 | CASSQDRTSADEQYF | TGCGCCAGCAGCCAAGATAGAACTAGCGCAGACGAGCAGTACTTC
TRBJ1-6 | . | 14 | TRBV27 | . | CASSLYEGNSPLHF | TGTGCCAGCAGTTTATATGAGGGTAATTCACCCCTCCACTTT
TRBJ2-3 | . | 13 | TRBV7-6 | TRBD1 | CASSPQGTDTQYF | TGTGCCAGCAGCCCACAGGGGACAGATACGCAGTATTTT
TRBJ1-1 | . | 14 | TRBV19 | . | CASSIGRVGTEAFF | TGTGCCAGTAGTATAGGAAGGGTGGGCACTGAAGCTTTCTTT
TRBJ2-7 | . | 12 | TRBV6-5 | TRBD1 | CASSTGAYEQYF | TGTGCCAGCTCTACAGGGGCCTACGAGCAGTACTTC
TRBJ1-1 | few | 11 | TRBV20-1 | . | CSALGGSEAFF | TGCAGTGCTTTAGGGGGTAGTGAAGCTTTCTTT
TRBJ2-5 | . | 15 | TRBV7-8 | . | CASSSVRDSGETQYF | TGTGCCAGCAGCTCGGTCCGGGACTCAGGGGAGACCCAGTACTTC
TRBJ2-5 | . | 15 | TRBV11-3 | TRBD1 | CASSASGQGGETQYF | TGTGCCAGCAGCGCCTCGGGACAGGGAGGAGAGACCCAGTACTTC
TRBJ2-3 | . | 13 | TRBV30 | . | CAFRGRGTDTQYF | TGTGCCTTCAGAGGCAGGGGCACAGATACGCAGTATTTT
TRBJ2-1 | . | 17 | TRBV9 | . | CASSVGGAPATYNEQFF | TGTGCCAGCAGCGTAGGGGGAGCGCCTGCGACCTACAATGAGCAGTTCTTC
TRBJ1-5 | . | 13 | TRBV11-2 | . | CASSRGSNQPQHF | TGTGCCAGCAGCAGGGGCAGCAATCAGCCCCAGCATTTT
TRBJ1-2 | . | 12 | TRBV6-5 | . | CASRRGVGGYTF | TGTGCCAGCCGTCGGGGAGTCGGTGGCTACACCTTC
TRBJ2-2 | . | 16 | TRBV7-9 | . | CASTRYGKREGGELFF | TGTGCCAGCACCCGTTATGGTAAAAGGGAAGGCGGGGAGCTGTTTTTT